Presented here are 21 T cell receptor beta chains from one specimen sequenced in a study of cytomegalovirus exposure and HLA in healthy donors. PCR employed 60 Vbeta and 13 Jbeta primers. The protocol was immunoSEQ multiplex PCR, while the TCRdb copy is restricted to in-frame clones and leaves out a portion. The table records about 200,000 clones, 60% to 80% of them present only once. Material: PBMCs. These receptors were obtained from a woman aged 30 to 39 in good health and CMV-seronegative.

This clone is a singleton in its sample. The gene calls are TRBV11-2 and TRBJ2-7, with D perhaps matching TRBD2 (6 bases). Looked up from germline, CDR1 is SGHAT and CDR2 is FQNNGV. V was shortened by 5 bases and J by 2 bases, with 19 bases between the two germline ends. CDR3 length equals 16 residues. CDR3 residues: CASSLKARTIAYEQYF. The CDR3 DNA sequence: TGTGCCAGCAGCCTAAAGGCTCGGACTATTGCCTACGAGCAGTACTTC.

The J gene is TRBJ2-1, the V gene TRBV7-6; 13 bases agree with TRBD2. Germline CDR1 reads SGHVS; CDR2 reads FNYEAQ. This CDR3 has 16 residues. Germline trimming cut 1 base from V and 10 bases from J; bases unmatched to any gene: 7. CDR3 protein: CASSLGPGLAGWEQFF. CDR3 in DNA: TGTGCCAGCAGCTTAGGCCCGGGACTAGCGGGGTGGGAGCAGTTCTTC.

This sequence joins TRBV25-1 and TRBJ2-3; D is unresolved. This CDR3 has 18 amino acids. Trimming stripped 1 base from V and 0 bases from J, with 17 bases between. Germline values: CDR1 MGHDK, CDR2 SYGVNS. The CDR3 region is CASSESDMVAPSTDTQYF. CDR3 in DNA: TGTGCCAGCAGTGAATCCGATATGGTAGCACCTAGCACAGATACGCAGTATTTT.

The chain recombines TRBV28 with TRBJ2-1; 7 positions agree with TRBD1. Trimming removed 6 bases from V and 6 bases from J; junction bases left unmatched: 17. Germline V gene data show CDR1 as MDHEN and CDR2 as SYDVKM. CDR3 length: 17 residues. This chain's CDR3 is CASSPGGSGASRNEQFF. For the CDR3, the DNA is TGTGCCAGCAGCCCAGGGGGTAGTGGGGCTTCCCGCAATGAGCAGTTCTTC.

The chain carries TRBV21-1 and TRBJ1-1. TRBV21-1 is described as a pseudogene. CDR3 length: 13 amino acids. The CDR3, as DNA: TGTGCCAGCAGCAAAGGGGAGGCCACTGAAGCTTTCTTT. Its protein is CASSKGEATEAFF.

This sequence joins TRBV6-6 and TRBJ1-6; a possible D gene is TRBD1 (5 bases). Trimming took 7 bases from V and 8 from J, leaving 15 bases between them. The CDR3 is 14 amino acids. Germline V lookup: CDR1 MNHNY, CDR2 SVGAGI (reference sequence). The CDR3 DNA reads as TGTGCCAGCACCCTTAGGGGTTGGGATTCACCCCTCCACTTT. It encodes CASTLRGWDSPLHF.

This clone was seen a single time. The V and J genes are TRBV27 and TRBJ1-5; weak D call: TRBD1 (5 bases). The CDR3 has 17 residues. CDR1 MNHEY and CDR2 SMNVEV come from the germline V gene (reference sequence). Trimming cost V 6 bases and J 2 bases, with 20 bases left between them. The CDR3 DNA reads as TGTGCCAGCAGGCCGGGACTCCGGAATAGGGGCAATCAGCCCCAGCATTTT. It encodes CASRPGLRNRGNQPQHF.

The chain carries TRBV5-6 and TRBJ1-4; D is perhaps TRBD1 (5 bases). CDR1 is SGHDT, CDR2 YYEEEE, per germline. V lost 0 bases and J 10 bases, leaving 10 bases between the germline ends. The CDR3 has 13 residues. Here the CDR3 reads CASSLAQGGKLFF. The CDR3 region has the DNA TGTGCCAGCAGCTTGGCCCAGGGTGGAAAACTGTTTTTT.

This clone was observed a few times. The chain recombines TRBV18 with TRBJ2-7; 10 bases match TRBD1. This CDR3 is built from 15 residues. The trim removed 3 bases at V and 6 bases at J, leaving 8 bases unmatched. In germline, CDR1 is KGHSH, CDR2 LQKENI. The CDR3 loop is CASSPLGQGGVEQYF. The CDR3, as DNA: TGTGCCAGCTCACCCCTCGGACAGGGGGGCGTCGAGCAGTACTTC.

The chain is built from TRBV7-9 and TRBJ2-7, with TRBD1 as a possible D gene (6 bases). This CDR3 region has 14 residues. Germline-derived CDR1 and CDR2 are SEHNR and FQNEAQ (reference sequence). Trimming stripped 0 bases from V and 7 bases from J, with 13 bases between. The CDR3 DNA reads as TGTGCCAGCAGCTTAGCGAACAGGGTGGGAGAGCAGTACTTC. Translating it yields CASSLANRVGEQYF.

This chain links TRBV18 with TRBJ1-6; TRBD1 is a possible D gene (6 bases). V dropped 2 bases and J dropped 10 bases, with 18 bases sitting between them. In germline, CDR1 is KGHSH, CDR2 LQKENI. CDR3 length equals 16 residues. This CDR3 reads CASSPTPTGQGSPLHF. The CDR3, as DNA: TGTGCCAGCTCACCAACCCCGACAGGCCAGGGATCACCCCTCCACTTT.

The genes are TRBV9 and TRBJ1-1, with D tentatively TRBD1 (5 bases). The CDR3 is 14 amino acids. Germline V CDR1 and CDR2: SGDLS, YYNGEE. V was trimmed by 0 bases and J by 4 bases, leaving 10 bases between them. The CDR3 region has the DNA TGTGCCAGCAGCGTAGACAGGAGGGGCACTGAAGCTTTCTTT. The encoded protein is CASSVDRRGTEAFF.

The chain carries TRBV18 and TRBJ2-2; no clear D. Per germline, CDR1 KGHSH and CDR2 LQKENI. The V gene lost 2 bases and the J gene lost 3 bases, with 4 bases spanning the gap. The CDR3 spans 13 residues. The CDR3 nucleotides are TGTGCCAGCTCACCAGCAGACACCGGGGAGCTGTTTTTT. Translated, it gives CASSPADTGELFF.

This clone was counted only a few times. This sequence joins TRBV27 and TRBJ2-5, with 12 positions matching TRBD1. Germline V CDR1 and CDR2: MNHEY, SMNVEV (reference sequence). The CDR3 has 16 amino acids. V was pared by 6 bases and J by 11 bases, with 16 bases of the junction left unmatched. The CDR3 bases are TGTGCCAGCAGCCACCCCCCGGGACAGGGGGCAGGGGAGCAGTACTTC. Its protein product is CASSHPPGQGAGEQYF.

The chain employs TRBV4-1 and TRBJ2-7, with TRBD2 matching 9 bases. Germline V gene data show CDR1 as MGHRA and CDR2 as YSYEKL. J was trimmed by 4 bases and V by 4 bases; bases with no gene match: 8. The CDR3 consists of 15 residues. In nucleotides, the CDR3 is TGCGCCAGCAGCCGGGGGGGACTAGCTCTGTACGAGCAGTACTTC. Translated, it gives CASSRGGLALYEQYF.

As concerns this clone: The same CDR3 arises from other DNA sequences in this sample as well. The chain has TRBV11-2 and TRBJ2-7; D gene ambiguous. Germline CDR1 SGHAT, CDR2 FQNNGV. This CDR3 comprises 12 residues. V lost 5 bases to trimming and J lost 4 bases, with 9 bases between them. CDR3 nucleotides: TGTGCCAGCAGCCTCAGTTATTACGAGCAGTACTTC. Translated: CASSLSYYEQYF.

This clone was counted once. This chain links TRBV5-1 with TRBJ2-3, with 14 bases matching TRBD2. CDR3 length: 18 amino acids. Germline V gene sequence: CDR1 SGHRS, CDR2 YFSETQ. J gave up 4 bases and V 0 bases, and 7 bases lay outside the gene matches. CDR3 nucleotide sequence: TGCGCCAGCAGCTTGGGTGGACTAGCGGGGGGTGTTTCAGATACGCAGTATTTT. It translates to CASSLGGLAGGVSDTQYF.

This clone showed up just a few times. This chain uses TRBV27 with TRBJ2-1, with unresolved D. V was pared by 6 bases and J by 4 bases, with 13 bases between. From germline, CDR1 is MNHEY and CDR2 SMNVEV (reference sequence). The CDR3 has 14 residues. In nucleotides, the CDR3 is TGTGCCAGCAGCACTTTTGACAAATACAATGAGCAGTTCTTC. Its translation: CASSTFDKYNEQFF.

The chain couples TRBV27 to TRBJ2-1; TRBD2 agrees at 7 bases. The CDR3 loop spans 15 amino acids. V trimming: 7 bases; J trimming: 3 bases; junction bases outside the gene matches: 9. The V gene's germline CDR1 is MNHEY and CDR2 SMNVEV (reference sequence). The CDR3 protein is CASTPQASGYNEQFF. The CDR3 DNA sequence: TGTGCCAGCACCCCTCAGGCTAGCGGCTACAATGAGCAGTTCTTC.

The chain is built from TRBV10-3 and TRBJ1-2; D is unclear. The CDR3 consists of 15 residues. Trimming cost V 2 bases and J 4 bases, with 14 bases left between them. Germline assignment: CDR1 ENHRY and CDR2 SYGVKD. Here the CDR3 DNA reads TGTGCCATCAGTGAGGAGGGTAGTCCCTCCTATGGCTACACCTTC. Its protein product is CAISEEGSPSYGYTF.

The chain combines TRBV5-6 with TRBJ1-6; D not certain. Trimming took off 0 bases at V and 10 bases at J, with 11 bases between the two ends. This CDR3 has 14 amino acids. CDR1 is SGHDT, CDR2 YYEEEE, per germline. CDR3 region: CASSLVSGYSPLHF. CDR3 nucleotide sequence: TGTGCCAGCAGCTTGGTTTCGGGTTACTCACCCCTCCACTTT.